These T cell receptor beta chains were read from a single sample in a study of CD8+ T cells in alopecia areata. The method was immunoSEQ multiplex PCR; TCRdb's version includes in-frame clones alone and lacks a portion of them. The sample yields roughly 200,000 clones, less than 50% seen once. The material was CD4+ T cells sorted from blood, obtained between weeks 36 and 40, from a patient treated with tofacitinib. These receptor sequences come from a human donor with alopecia areata. Each CDR3 is given with its conserved first and last residue. The order of the fields is D gene, clone size, V gene, J gene, CDR3 protein, CDR3 DNA. The D gene is left open where the match is weak. Clone size is stated in some rows and not others, as once, few, many or a class when expanded.

D: NA
size: NA
V: TRBV30
J: TRBJ1-1
CDR3: CAWSVGDYTEAFF
DNA: TGTGCCTGGAGTGTCGGGGATTACACTGAAGCTTTCTTT

D: NA
size: few
V: TRBV4-1
J: TRBJ2-7
CDR3: CASSQEPVQYTYEQYF
DNA: TGCGCCAGCAGCCAAGAACCAGTACAGTACACCTACGAGCAGTACTTC

D: NA
size: few
V: TRBV5-1
J: TRBJ1-4
CDR3: CASSATAGVPTNEKLFF
DNA: TGCGCCAGCAGCGCGACGGCCGGGGTACCAACTAATGAAAAACTGTTTTTT

D: NA
size: NA
V: TRBV7-2
J: TRBJ2-1
CDR3: CASSLGGASYNEQFF
DNA: TGTGCCAGCAGCTTAGGGGGTGCGTCCTACAATGAGCAGTTCTTC

D: NA
size: NA
V: TRBV29-1
J: TRBJ1-1
CDR3: CSVVGGGNTEAFF
DNA: TGCAGCGTTGTGGGAGGAGGTAACACTGAAGCTTTCTTT

D: TRBD1
size: NA
V: TRBV7-9
J: TRBJ2-7
CDR3: CASSPQGAPYYEQYF
DNA: TGTGCCAGCAGCCCACAGGGGGCCCCCTACTACGAGCAGTACTTC

D: NA
size: few
V: TRBV29-1
J: TRBJ1-4
CDR3: CSVGHNNEKLFF
DNA: TGCAGCGTAGGACATAATAATGAAAAACTGTTTTTT

D: TRBD2
size: once
V: TRBV11-2
J: TRBJ2-3
CDR3: CASRRGGGLSTDTQYF
DNA: TGTGCCAGCAGGCGGGGGGGCGGCCTAAGCACAGATACGCAGTATTTT

D: TRBD1
size: few
V: TRBV4-2
J: TRBJ2-5
CDR3: CASSQGRDRGRTQYF
DNA: TGTGCCAGCAGCCAGGGGAGGGACAGGGGAAGGACCCAGTACTTC

D: NA
size: NA
V: TRBV7-2
J: TRBJ2-3
CDR3: CASSGTAIGTDTQYF
DNA: TGTGCCAGCAGCGGGACTGCTATTGGCACAGATACGCAGTATTTT

D: NA
size: once
V: TRBV29-1
J: TRBJ1-1
CDR3: CSVEGSAGNTEAFF
DNA: TGCAGCGTTGAGGGGTCGGCAGGGAACACTGAAGCTTTCTTT

D: NA
size: NA
V: TRBV7-9
J: TRBJ2-5
CDR3: CASSPRETQYF
DNA: TGTGCCAGCAGCCCACGGGAGACCCAGTACTTC

D: TRBD1
size: NA
V: TRBV19
J: TRBJ2-1
CDR3: CASKAAQGADEQFF
DNA: TGTGCCAGTAAAGCTGCACAGGGGGCTGATGAGCAGTTCTTC

D: TRBD2
size: few
V: TRBV9
J: TRBJ2-4
CDR3: CASSVGDYLAKNIQYF
DNA: TGTGCCAGCAGCGTAGGGGACTACCTAGCCAAAAACATTCAGTACTTC

D: TRBD1
size: NA
V: TRBV5-1
J: TRBJ2-3
CDR3: CASSLGTGISTDTQYF
DNA: TGCGCCAGCAGCTTGGGGACAGGGATTAGCACAGATACGCAGTATTTT

D: NA
size: few
V: TRBV4-2
J: TRBJ2-4
CDR3: CASSGASVQYF
DNA: TGTGCCAGCAGCGGAGCCAGCGTTCAGTACTTC

D: TRBD2
size: few
V: TRBV29-1
J: TRBJ2-1
CDR3: CSVDRTSGTQFF
DNA: TGCAGCGTGGACAGGACTAGCGGGACGCAGTTCTTC

D: TRBD1
size: NA
V: TRBV5-1
J: TRBJ2-1
CDR3: CASSSGQGAGNEQFF
DNA: TGCGCCAGCAGCTCCGGACAGGGGGCGGGTAATGAGCAGTTCTTC

D: NA
size: few
V: TRBV6-6
J: TRBJ1-3
CDR3: CASGLNSGNTIYF
DNA: TGTGCCAGCGGCCTAAACTCTGGAAACACCATATATTTT

D: NA
size: NA
V: TRBV7-9
J: TRBJ2-5
CDR3: CASSRNWAQYF
DNA: TGTGCCAGCAGCCGGAATTGGGCCCAGTACTTC

D: TRBD1
size: few
V: TRBV29-1
J: TRBJ2-5
CDR3: CSAGTVQETQYF
DNA: TGCAGCGCAGGGACAGTCCAAGAGACCCAGTACTTC

D: NA
size: few
V: TRBV7-2
J: TRBJ2-7
CDR3: CASSLRQVYEQYF
DNA: TGTGCCAGCAGCTTACGGCAAGTCTACGAGCAGTACTTC

D: NA
size: once
V: TRBV7-2
J: TRBJ2-1
CDR3: CASSWREPNEQFF
DNA: TGTGCCAGCAGCTGGAGAGAACCCAATGAGCAGTTCTTC